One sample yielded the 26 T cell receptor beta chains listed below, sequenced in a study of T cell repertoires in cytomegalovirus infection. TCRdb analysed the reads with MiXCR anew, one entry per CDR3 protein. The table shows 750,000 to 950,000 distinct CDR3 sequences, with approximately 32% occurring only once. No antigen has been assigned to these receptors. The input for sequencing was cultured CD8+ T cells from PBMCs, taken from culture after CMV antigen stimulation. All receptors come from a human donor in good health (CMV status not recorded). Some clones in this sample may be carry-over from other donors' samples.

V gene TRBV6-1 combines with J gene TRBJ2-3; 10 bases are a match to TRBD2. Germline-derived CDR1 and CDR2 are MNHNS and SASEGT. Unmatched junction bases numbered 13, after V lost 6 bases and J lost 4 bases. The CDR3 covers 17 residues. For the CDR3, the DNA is TGTGCCAGCAGCAGCAGGGGTAGCGGGGGGAACGCAGATACGCAGTATTTT. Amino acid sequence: CASSSRGSGGNADTQYF.

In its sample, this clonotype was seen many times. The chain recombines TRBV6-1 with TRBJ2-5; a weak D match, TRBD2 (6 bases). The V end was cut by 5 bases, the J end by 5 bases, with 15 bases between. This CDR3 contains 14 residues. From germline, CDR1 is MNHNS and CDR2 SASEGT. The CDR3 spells CASSSYGGGETQYF. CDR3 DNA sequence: TGTGCCAGCAGTTCCTACGGTGGAGGGGAGACCCAGTACTTC.

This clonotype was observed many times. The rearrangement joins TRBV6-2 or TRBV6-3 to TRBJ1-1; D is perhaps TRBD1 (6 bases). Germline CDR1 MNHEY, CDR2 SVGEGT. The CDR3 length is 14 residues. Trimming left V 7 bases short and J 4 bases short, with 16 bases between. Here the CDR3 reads CASTQPPGATEAFF. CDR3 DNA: TGTGCCAGCACTCAACCTCCAGGGGCCACTGAAGCTTTCTTT.

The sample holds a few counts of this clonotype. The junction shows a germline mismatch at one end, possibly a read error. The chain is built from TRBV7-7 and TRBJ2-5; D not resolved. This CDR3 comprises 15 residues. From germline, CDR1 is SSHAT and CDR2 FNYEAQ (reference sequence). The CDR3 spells CASSSYLSDQETQYF. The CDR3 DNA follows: TGTGCTAGCAGCTCCTACCTCTCGGACCAAGAGACCCAGTACTTC.

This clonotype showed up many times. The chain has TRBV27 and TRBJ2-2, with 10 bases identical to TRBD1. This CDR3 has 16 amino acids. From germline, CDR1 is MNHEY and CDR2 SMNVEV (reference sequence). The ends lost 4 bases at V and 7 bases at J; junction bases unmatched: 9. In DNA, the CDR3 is TGTGCCAGCAGTTCCAGACAGGGGGCAATAGACGGGGAGCTGTTTTTT. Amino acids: CASSSRQGAIDGELFF.

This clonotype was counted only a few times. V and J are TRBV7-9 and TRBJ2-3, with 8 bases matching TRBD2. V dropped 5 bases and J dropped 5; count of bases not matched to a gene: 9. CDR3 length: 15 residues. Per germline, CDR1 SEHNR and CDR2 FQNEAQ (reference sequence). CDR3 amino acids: CASSRGVAGQDTQYF. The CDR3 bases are TGTGCCAGCAGCCGAGGGGTAGCGGGGCAAGATACGCAGTATTTT.

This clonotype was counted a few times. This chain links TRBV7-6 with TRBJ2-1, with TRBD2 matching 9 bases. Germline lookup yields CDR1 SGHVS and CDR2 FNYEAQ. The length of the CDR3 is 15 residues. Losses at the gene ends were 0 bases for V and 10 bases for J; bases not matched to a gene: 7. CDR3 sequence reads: CASSLAWAGGREQFF. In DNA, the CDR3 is TGTGCCAGCAGCTTAGCGTGGGCGGGGGGGCGCGAGCAGTTCTTC.

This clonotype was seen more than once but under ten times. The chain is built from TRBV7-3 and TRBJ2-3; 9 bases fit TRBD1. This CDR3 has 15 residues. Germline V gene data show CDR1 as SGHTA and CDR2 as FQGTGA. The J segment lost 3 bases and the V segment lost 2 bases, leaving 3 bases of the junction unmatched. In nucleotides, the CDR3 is TGTGCCAGCAGCTTAGACAGGGGGAAGACAGATACGCAGTATTTT. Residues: CASSLDRGKTDTQYF.

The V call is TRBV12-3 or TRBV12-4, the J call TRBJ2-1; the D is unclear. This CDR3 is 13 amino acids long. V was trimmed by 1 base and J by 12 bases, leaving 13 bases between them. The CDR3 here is CASSLVRGLGQFF. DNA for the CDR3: TGTGCCAGCAGTTTAGTCCGAGGTCTCGGGCAGTTCTTC.

The CDR3 DNA reads as TGTGCCAGTAGTACCCTCCGGGCCACAAATCAGCCCCAGCATTTT. This codes for CASSTLRATNQPQHF. The chain is built from TRBV19 and TRBJ1-5; no definite D call. Germline V gene lookup returns CDR1 LNHDA and CDR2 SQIVND (reference sequence). Trimming stripped 4 bases from V and 4 bases from J, with 14 bases between. CDR3 size: 15 residues.

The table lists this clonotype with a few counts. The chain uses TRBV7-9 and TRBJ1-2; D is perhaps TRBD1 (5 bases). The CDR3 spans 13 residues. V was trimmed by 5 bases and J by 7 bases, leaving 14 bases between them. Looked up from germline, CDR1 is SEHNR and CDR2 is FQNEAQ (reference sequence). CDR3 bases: TGTGCCAGCAGCGATTCCAGGGAGGCTGGCTACACCTTC. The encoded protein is CASSDSREAGYTF.

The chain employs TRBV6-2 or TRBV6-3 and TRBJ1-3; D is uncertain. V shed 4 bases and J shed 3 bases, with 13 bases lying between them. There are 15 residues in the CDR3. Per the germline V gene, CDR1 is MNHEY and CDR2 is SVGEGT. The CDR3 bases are TGTGCCAGCAGTTTTCCCCCCGCGGATGGAAACACCATATATTTT. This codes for CASSFPPADGNTIYF.

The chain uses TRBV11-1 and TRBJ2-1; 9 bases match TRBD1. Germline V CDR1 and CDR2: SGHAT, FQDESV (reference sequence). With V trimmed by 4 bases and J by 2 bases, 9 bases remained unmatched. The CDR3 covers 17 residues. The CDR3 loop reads CASSYPRTGETYNEQFF. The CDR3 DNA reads TGTGCCAGCAGCTACCCGCGGACAGGGGAAACCTACAATGAGCAGTTCTTC.

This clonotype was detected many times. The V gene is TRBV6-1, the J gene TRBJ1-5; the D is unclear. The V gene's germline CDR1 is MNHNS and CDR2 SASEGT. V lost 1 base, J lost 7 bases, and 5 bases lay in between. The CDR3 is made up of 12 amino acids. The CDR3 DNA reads TGTGCCAGCAGTGAAGTCGGCCAGCCCCAGCATTTT. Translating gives CASSEVGQPQHF.

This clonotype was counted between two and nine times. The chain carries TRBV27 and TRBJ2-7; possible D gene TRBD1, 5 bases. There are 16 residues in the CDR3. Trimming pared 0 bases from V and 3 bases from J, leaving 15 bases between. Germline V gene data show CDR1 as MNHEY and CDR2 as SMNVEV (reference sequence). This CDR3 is CASSLSRTTSVYEQYF. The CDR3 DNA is TGTGCCAGCAGTTTATCCCGGACAACCTCGGTCTACGAGCAGTACTTC.

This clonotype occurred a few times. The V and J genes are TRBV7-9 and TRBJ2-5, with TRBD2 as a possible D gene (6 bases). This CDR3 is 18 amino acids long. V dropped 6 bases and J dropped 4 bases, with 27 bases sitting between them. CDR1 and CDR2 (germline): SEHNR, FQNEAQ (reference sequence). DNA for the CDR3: TGTGCCAGCAGAGAGCCGGGACGGGACTCTAACTCGAGAGAGACCCAGTACTTC. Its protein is CASREPGRDSNSRETQYF.

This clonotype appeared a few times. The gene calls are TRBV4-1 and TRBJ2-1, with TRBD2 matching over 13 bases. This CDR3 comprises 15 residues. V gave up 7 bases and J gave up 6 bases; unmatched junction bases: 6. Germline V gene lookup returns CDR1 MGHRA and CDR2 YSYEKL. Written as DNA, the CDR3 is TGCGCCAGCAAGGTGGGACTAGCGGGGTTCAATGAGCAGTTCTTC. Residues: CASKVGLAGFNEQFF.

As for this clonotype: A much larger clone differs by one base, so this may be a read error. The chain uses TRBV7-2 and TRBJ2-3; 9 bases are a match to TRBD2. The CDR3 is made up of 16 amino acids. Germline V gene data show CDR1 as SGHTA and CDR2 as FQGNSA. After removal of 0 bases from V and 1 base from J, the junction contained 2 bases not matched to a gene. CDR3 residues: CASSLAERGGTDTQYF. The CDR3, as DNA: TGTGCCAGCAGCTTAGCGGAGCGGGGGGGCACAGATACGCAGTATTTT.

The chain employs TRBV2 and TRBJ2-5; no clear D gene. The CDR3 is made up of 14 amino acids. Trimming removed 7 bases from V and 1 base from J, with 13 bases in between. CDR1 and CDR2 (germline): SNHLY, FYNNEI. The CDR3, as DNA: TGTGCCAGCATTCCCCTGGGCAGCCAAGAGACCCAGTACTTC. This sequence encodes CASIPLGSQETQYF.

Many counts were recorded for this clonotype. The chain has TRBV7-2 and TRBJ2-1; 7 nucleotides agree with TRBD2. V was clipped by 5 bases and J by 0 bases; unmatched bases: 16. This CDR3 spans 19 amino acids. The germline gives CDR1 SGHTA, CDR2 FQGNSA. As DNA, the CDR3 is TGTGCCAGCAGCACACTTCCGGGGCTAGCGGTTTACTCCTACAATGAGCAGTTCTTC. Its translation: CASSTLPGLAVYSYNEQFF.

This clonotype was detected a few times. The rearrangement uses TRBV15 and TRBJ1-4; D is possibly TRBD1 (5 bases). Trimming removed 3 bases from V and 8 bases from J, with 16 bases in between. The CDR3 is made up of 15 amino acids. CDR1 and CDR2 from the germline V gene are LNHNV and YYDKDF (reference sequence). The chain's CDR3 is CATSSRDRVGEKLFF. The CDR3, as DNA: TGTGCCACCAGCAGTAGGGACCGGGTGGGAGAAAAACTGTTTTTT.

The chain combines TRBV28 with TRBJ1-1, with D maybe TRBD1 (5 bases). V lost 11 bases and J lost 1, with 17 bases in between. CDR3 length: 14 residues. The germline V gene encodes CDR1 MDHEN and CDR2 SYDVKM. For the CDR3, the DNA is TGTGCCTCAGCAGCGGGGGGATCGAACACTGAAGCTTTCTTT. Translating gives CASAAGGSNTEAFF.

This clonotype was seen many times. CDR3 loop: CASSFGTSAEQYF. CDR3 DNA: TGTGCCAGCAGCTTCGGGACTAGTGCCGAGCAGTACTTC. The V call is TRBV5-4, the J call TRBJ2-7, with 8 positions matching TRBD2. The CDR3 covers 13 residues. The junction had 4 bases not matched to a gene; V was cut back by 2 bases and J by 6 bases. Germline CDR1 reads SGHNT; CDR2 reads YYREEE (reference sequence).

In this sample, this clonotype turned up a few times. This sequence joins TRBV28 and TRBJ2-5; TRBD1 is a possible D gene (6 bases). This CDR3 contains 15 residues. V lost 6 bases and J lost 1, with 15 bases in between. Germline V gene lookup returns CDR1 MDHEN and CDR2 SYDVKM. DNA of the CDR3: TGTGCCAGCAGCAATGGGGGCACCCGCCAAGAGACCCAGTACTTC. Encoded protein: CASSNGGTRQETQYF.

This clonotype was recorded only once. The CDR3 loop is CASSSAVDEQFF. Here the CDR3 DNA reads TGTGCCAGCAGCTCTGCCGTAGATGAGCAGTTCTTC. J is TRBJ2-1 and V is TRBV5-8; D uncertain. The V gene lost 3 bases and the J gene lost 8 bases, with 9 bases spanning the gap. The germline V gene encodes CDR1 SGHTS and CDR2 YDEGEE. The CDR3 has 12 residues.

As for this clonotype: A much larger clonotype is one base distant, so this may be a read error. CDR3 residues: CSARDQGKESSYNSPLHF. CDR3 DNA sequence: TGCAGTGCTAGAGATCAGGGAAAGGAGAGCTCCTATAATTCACCCCTCCACTTT. The gene calls are TRBV20-1 and TRBJ1-6, with D possibly being TRBD1 (5 bases). The germline V gene encodes CDR1 DFQATT and CDR2 SNEGSKA (reference sequence). Trimming cost V 0 bases and J 0 bases, with 15 bases left between them. The CDR3 is 18 amino acids.